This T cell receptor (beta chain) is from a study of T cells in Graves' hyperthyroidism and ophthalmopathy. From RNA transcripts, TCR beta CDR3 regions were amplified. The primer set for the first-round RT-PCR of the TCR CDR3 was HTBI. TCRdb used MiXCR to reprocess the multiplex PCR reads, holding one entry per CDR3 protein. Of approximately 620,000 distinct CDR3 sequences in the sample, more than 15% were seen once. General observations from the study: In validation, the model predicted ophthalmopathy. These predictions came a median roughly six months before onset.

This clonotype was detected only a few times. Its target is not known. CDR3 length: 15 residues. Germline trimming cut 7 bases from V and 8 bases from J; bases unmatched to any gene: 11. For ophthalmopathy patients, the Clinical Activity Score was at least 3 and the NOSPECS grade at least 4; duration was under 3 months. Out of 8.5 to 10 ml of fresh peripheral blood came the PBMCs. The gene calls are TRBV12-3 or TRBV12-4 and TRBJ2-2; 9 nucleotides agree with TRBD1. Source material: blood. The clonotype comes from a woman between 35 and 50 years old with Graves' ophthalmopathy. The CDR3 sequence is CASTTGGSASGELFF. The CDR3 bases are TGTGCCAGCACCACAGGGGGCTCAGCATCAGGGGAGCTGTTTTTT.